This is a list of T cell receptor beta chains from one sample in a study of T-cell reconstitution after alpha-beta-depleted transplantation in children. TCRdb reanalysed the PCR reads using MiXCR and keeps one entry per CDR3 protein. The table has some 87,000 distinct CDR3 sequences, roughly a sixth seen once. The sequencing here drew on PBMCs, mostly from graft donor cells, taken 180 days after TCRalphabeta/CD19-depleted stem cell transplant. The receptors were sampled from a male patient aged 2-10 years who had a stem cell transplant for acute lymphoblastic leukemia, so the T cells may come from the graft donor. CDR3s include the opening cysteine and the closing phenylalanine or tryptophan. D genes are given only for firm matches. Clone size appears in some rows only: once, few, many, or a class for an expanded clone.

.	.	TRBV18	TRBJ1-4	CASSPRPNEKLFF	TGTGCCAGCTCACCCCGGCCTAATGAAAAACTGTTTTTT
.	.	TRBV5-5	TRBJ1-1	CASSWNRLGTEAFF	TGTGCCAGCAGCTGGAACAGGTTGGGGACTGAAGCTTTCTTT
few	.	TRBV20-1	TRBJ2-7	CCARVPPGHRNSYEQYF	TGCTGTGCTAGAGTTCCCCCGGGACACCGAAACTCCTACGAGCAGTACTTC
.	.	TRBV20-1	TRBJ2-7	CSARVRGPKNSYEQYF	TGCAGTGCTAGAGTGAGAGGTCCCAAGAACTCCTACGAGCAGTACTTC
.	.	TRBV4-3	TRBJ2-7	CASSQVLSFFGDIKNEQYF	TGCGCCAGCAGCCAAGTGCTCTCCTTTTTCGGGGATATTAAGAACGAGCAGTACTTC
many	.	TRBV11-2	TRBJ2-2	CASSLIPTGQNTGELFF	TGTGCCAGCAGCTTAATCCCCACAGGGCAGAACACCGGGGAGCTGTTTTTT
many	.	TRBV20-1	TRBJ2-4	CSASPGGLNIQYF	TGCAGTGCTAGCCCCGGAGGCCTTAACATTCAGTACTTC
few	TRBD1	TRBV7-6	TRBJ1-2	CASSPQNRDRDGYTF	TGTGCCAGCAGCCCTCAAAACCGGGACAGGGATGGCTACACCTTC
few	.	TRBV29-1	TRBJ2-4	CSLPPPTGPAKNIQYF	TGCAGCCTCCCGCCCCCGACAGGCCCAGCCAAAAACATTCAGTACTTC
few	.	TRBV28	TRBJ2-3	CASSLGRNTQYF	TGTGCCAGCAGTTTAGGACGGAATACGCAGTATTTT
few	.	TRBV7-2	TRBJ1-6	CASSLGTRGFHF	TGTGCCAGCAGCTTAGGGACAAGGGGTTTCCACTTT
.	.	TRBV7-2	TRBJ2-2	CASSIQLNANTGELFF	TGTGCCAGCAGCATCCAACTGAACGCGAACACCGGGGAGCTGTTTTTT
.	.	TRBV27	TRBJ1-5	CASSRHSNQPQHF	TGTGCCAGCAGTCGACATTCCAATCAGCCCCAGCATTTT
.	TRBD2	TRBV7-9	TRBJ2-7	CASAGGPISYEQYF	TGTGCCAGCGCGGGGGGGCCGATTTCCTACGAGCAGTACTTC
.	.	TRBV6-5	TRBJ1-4	CASSYAGSGHEKLFF	TGTGCCAGCAGTTACGCGGGATCCGGGCATGAAAAACTGTTTTTT
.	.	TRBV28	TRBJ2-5	CASSSLGDGSRTQYF	TGTGCCAGCAGTTCCCTTGGGGACGGCAGCAGGACCCAGTACTTC
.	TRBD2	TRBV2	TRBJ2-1	CASSSEWRGAYNEQFF	TGTGCCAGCAGTTCCGAATGGCGGGGGGCTTACAATGAGCAGTTCTTC
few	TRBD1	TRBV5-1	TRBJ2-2	CASSLADRDRGPTGELFF	TGCGCCAGCAGCTTGGCCGATCGGGACAGGGGGCCCACCGGGGAGCTGTTTTTT
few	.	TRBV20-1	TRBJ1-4	CSARRGWNEKLFF	TGCAGTGCTAGGAGGGGATGGAACGAAAAACTGTTTTTT
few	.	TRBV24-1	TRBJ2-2	CATSQNTGELFF	TGTGCCACCAGCCAAAACACCGGGGAGCTGTTTTTT
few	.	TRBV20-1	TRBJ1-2	CSASPLGRFYGYTF	TGCAGTGCTAGTCCCCTGGGCAGATTCTATGGCTACACCTTC
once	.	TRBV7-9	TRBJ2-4	CASSPPPKNIQYF	TGTGCCAGCAGCCCCCCACCCAAAAACATTCAGTACTTC
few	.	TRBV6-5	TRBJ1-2	CASSYVVRSTYGYTF	TGTGCCAGCAGTTACGTGGTCAGATCCACCTATGGCTACACCTTC
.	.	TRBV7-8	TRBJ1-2	CASSLVGTNYGYTF	TGTGCCAGCAGCTTAGTAGGGACTAACTATGGCTACACCTTC
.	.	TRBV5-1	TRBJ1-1	CASTPREGPTEAFF	TGCGCCAGCACCCCTCGAGAGGGGCCCACTGAAGCTTTCTTT
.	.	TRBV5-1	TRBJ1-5	CASSPLPANQPQHF	TGCGCCAGCAGTCCCCTGCCAGCTAATCAGCCCCAGCATTTT
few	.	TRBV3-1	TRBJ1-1	CASSQSMTPLVRAFF	TGTGCCAGCAGCCAATCGATGACCCCTCTTGTGAGGGCTTTCTTT
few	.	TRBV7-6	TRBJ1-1	CASSLLPNGRVRRNTEAFF	TGTGCCAGCAGCTTATTGCCCAACGGGCGAGTTAGGAGGAACACTGAAGCTTTCTTT
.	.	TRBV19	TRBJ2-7	CASSIVKGGEQYF	TGTGCCAGTAGTATAGTGAAGGGAGGCGAGCAGTACTTC
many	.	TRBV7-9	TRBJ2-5	CASSLPRGIQETQYF	TGTGCCAGCAGCTTACCACGGGGGATCCAAGAGACCCAGTACTTC
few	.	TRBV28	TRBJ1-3	CASSLGFPFLVPFSGNTIYF	TGTGCCAGCAGTTTAGGGTTTCCATTCCTGGTCCCGTTCTCTGGAAACACCATATATTTT
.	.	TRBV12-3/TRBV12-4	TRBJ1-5	CASRTASNQPQHF	TGTGCCAGCCGGACGGCCAGCAATCAGCCCCAGCATTTT
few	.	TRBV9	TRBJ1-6	CASSVGRSRNSPLHF	TGTGCCAGCAGCGTAGGGCGCAGCAGAAATTCACCCCTCCACTTT
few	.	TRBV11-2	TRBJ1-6	CASSLGGYGINSPLHF	TGTGCCAGCAGCTTAGGGGGGTATGGGATTAATTCACCCCTCCACTTT
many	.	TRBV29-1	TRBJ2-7	CSVEVLPYEQYF	TGCAGCGTTGAGGTATTACCCTACGAGCAGTACTTC
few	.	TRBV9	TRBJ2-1	CASSVGGKEQFF	TGTGCCAGCAGCGTAGGGGGGAAGGAGCAGTTCTTC
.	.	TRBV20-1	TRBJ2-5	CSAGDPSGAETQYF	TGCAGTGCTGGAGACCCTTCAGGGGCAGAGACCCAGTACTTC
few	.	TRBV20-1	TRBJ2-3	CSARDRGITDTQYF	TGCAGTGCTAGAGATCGCGGTATCACAGATACGCAGTATTTT
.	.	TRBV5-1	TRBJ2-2	CASSPQDTHTGELFF	TGCGCCAGCAGTCCCCAAGACACTCACACCGGGGAGCTGTTTTTT
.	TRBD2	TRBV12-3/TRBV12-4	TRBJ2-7	CASSRPGGALFYEQYF	TGTGCCAGCAGTCGACCCGGGGGGGCACTATTCTACGAGCAGTACTTC
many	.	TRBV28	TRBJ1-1	CASSFLGLDTEAFF	TGTGCCAGCAGTTTCTTAGGGTTGGACACTGAAGCTTTCTTT
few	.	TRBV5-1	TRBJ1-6	CASSDTGKPSPLHF	TGCGCCAGCAGCGACACAGGCAAACCTTCACCCCTCCACTTT
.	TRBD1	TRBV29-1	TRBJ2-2	CSGQGSNTGELFF	TGCAGCGGACAGGGGTCGAACACCGGGGAGCTGTTTTTT
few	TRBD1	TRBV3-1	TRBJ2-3	CASSQEGTALFYTQYF	TGTGCCAGCAGCCAAGAAGGGACAGCCCTATTCTATACGCAGTATTTT
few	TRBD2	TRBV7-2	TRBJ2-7	CASSLLGLAGGGEQYF	TGTGCCAGCAGCTTATTGGGACTAGCGGGGGGTGGCGAGCAGTACTTC
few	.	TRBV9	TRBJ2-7	CASSVGSSSYEQYF	TGTGCCAGCAGCGTAGGATCAAGCTCCTACGAGCAGTACTTC
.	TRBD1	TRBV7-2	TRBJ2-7	CASSTDRGNAYEQYF	TGTGCCAGCAGTACGGACAGGGGGAACGCCTACGAGCAGTACTTC
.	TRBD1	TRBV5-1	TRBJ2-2	CASRRPGTEATGELFF	TGCGCCAGCAGACGTCCCGGGACAGAGGCCACCGGGGAGCTGTTTTTT
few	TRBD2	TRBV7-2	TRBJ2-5	CASSPGTSQETQYF	TGTGCCAGCAGCCCCGGGACTAGTCAGGAGACCCAGTACTTC
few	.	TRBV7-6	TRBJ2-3	CASSPGGDTQYF	TGTGCCAGCAGCCCTGGGGGAGATACGCAGTATTTT
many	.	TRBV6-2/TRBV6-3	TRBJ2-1	CASRIGGTGNEQFF	TGTGCCAGCAGAATCGGAGGTACGGGTAATGAGCAGTTCTTC
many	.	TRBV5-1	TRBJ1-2	CATRRRGRSGYTF	TGCGCCACCCGACGGAGGGGAAGGTCTGGCTACACCTTC